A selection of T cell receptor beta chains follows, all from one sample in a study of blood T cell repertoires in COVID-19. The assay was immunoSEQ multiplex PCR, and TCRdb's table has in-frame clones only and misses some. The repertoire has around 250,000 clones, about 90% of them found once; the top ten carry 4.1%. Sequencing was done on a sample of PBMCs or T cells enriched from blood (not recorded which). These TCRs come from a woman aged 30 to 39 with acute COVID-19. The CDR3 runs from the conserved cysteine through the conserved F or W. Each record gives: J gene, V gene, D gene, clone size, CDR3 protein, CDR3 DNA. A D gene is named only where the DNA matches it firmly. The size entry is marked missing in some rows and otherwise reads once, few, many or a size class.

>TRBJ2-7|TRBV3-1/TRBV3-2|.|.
CASSHEGRAVYEQYF
TGTGCCAGCAGCCACGAGGGAAGAGCGGTCTACGAGCAGTACTTC
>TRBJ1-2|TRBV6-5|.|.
CASSTGPTNYGYTF
TGTGCCAGCAGCACAGGTCCTACTAACTATGGCTACACCTTC
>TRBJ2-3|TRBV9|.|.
CASSGGGRLEDTQYF
TGTGCCAGCAGCGGGGGAGGACGACTAGAAGATACGCAGTATTTT
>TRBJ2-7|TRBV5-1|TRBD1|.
CASSSTRWDSRTDEQYF
TGCGCCAGCAGCTCAACCCGCTGGGACAGCCGGACGGACGAGCAGTACTTC
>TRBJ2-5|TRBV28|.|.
CASSRQMLETQYF
TGTGCCAGCAGTCGACAGATGTTGGAGACCCAGTACTTC
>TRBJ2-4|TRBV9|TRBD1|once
CASSVGAGGAKNIQYF
TGTGCCAGCAGCGTGGGGGCAGGGGGAGCCAAAAACATTCAGTACTTC
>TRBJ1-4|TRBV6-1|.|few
CASSERGYATNEKLFF
TGTGCCAGCAGTGAACGCGGATATGCAACTAATGAAAAACTGTTTTTT
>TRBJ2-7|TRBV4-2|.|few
CASSPEVGSYEQYF
TGTGCCAGCAGCCCGGAGGTCGGGTCCTACGAGCAGTACTTC
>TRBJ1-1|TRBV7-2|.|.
CASSLGASLGREAFF
TGTGCCAGCAGCTTAGGCGCGTCCCTGGGCCGTGAAGCTTTCTTT
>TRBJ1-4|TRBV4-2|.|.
CASSPRLVTNEKLFF
TGTGCCAGCAGCCCACGACTAGTTACTAATGAAAAACTGTTTTTT